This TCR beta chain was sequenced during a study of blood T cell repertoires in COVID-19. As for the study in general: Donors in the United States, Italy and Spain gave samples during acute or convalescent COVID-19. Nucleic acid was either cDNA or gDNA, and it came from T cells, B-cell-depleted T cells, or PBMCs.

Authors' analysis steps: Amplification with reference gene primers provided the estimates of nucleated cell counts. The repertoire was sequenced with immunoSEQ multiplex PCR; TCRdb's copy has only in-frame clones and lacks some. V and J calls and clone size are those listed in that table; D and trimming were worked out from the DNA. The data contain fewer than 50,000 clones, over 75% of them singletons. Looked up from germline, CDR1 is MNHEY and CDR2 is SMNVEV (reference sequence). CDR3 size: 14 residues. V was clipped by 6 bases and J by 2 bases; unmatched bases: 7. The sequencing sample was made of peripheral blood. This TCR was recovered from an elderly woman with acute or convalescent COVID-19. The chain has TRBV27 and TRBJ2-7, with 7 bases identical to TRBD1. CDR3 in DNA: TGTGCCAGCAGGGGGACAGCTCCTGCCTACGAGCAGTACTTC. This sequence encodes CASRGTAPAYEQYF.